One and the same sample provided the 22 T cell receptor beta chains below, sequenced in a study of cytotoxic CD8 clonotypes in ibrutinib-treated CLL. TCRdb's copy holds only in-frame clones and misses some; the assay was immunoSEQ multiplex PCR. The table lists more than 150,000 clones, 55% to 85% of them singletons. The sample in question was PBMCs, obtained after 24 months of ibrutinib treatment. Source of these receptors: a human donor with chronic lymphocytic leukemia.

The rearrangement links TRBV19 to TRBJ1-3; D is undetermined. The V end was cut by 0 bases, the J end by 0 bases, with 12 bases between. CDR1 is LNHDA and CDR2 is SQIVND in the germline V gene (reference sequence). The CDR3 is 17 amino acids. This chain's CDR3 is CASSIDLQTSSGNTIYF. The CDR3 bases are TGTGCCAGTAGTATAGACTTACAGACTAGCTCTGGAAACACCATATATTTT.

The chain has TRBV7-3 and TRBJ2-3, with D tentatively TRBD2 (5 bases). Between the trimmed V and J ends, which lost 4 bases and 6 bases, there was a span of 14 bases. The germline gives CDR1 SGHTA, CDR2 FQGTGA. CDR3 size: 14 residues. CDR3 in amino acids: CASSSGLAADTQYF. Here the CDR3 DNA reads TGTGCCAGCAGCTCTGGCCTAGCCGCGGATACGCAGTATTTT.

The chain employs TRBV4-3 and TRBJ2-7; D not resolved. The CDR3 runs to 14 residues. Trimming shortened V by 1 base and J by 2 bases, and 9 bases separated the two germline ends. The germline CDR1 and CDR2 sequences are LGHNA and YSLEER. Here the CDR3 reads CASSQVLQTYEQYF. CDR3 bases: TGCGCCAGCAGCCAAGTTTTGCAAACCTACGAGCAGTACTTC.

The J gene is TRBJ2-5, the V gene TRBV14; 11 bases align to TRBD2. Germline CDR1 and CDR2: SGHDN and FVKESK. The CDR3 runs to 16 residues. V lost 0 bases, J lost 4 bases, and 4 bases stayed unmatched. As DNA, the CDR3 is TGTGCCAGCAGCCAAGATATACTAGCGGGAGTAGAGACCCAGTACTTC. It specifies CASSQDILAGVETQYF.

CDR3 nucleotide sequence: TGCAGCGTCCATCCGGGACTAGCGGACAATGAGCAGTTCTTC. Residues: CSVHPGLADNEQFF. The chain carries TRBV29-1 and TRBJ2-1; TRBD2 matches at 11 bases. CDR1 and CDR2 (germline): SQVTM, ANQGSEA. The CDR3 is 14 amino acids. Trimming at V came to 6 bases and at J to 5 bases, leaving 6 bases not matched to a gene.

The J gene is TRBJ1-2, the V gene TRBV14; D gene unclear. CDR3 length: 15 residues. Germline V gene data show CDR1 as SGHDN and CDR2 as FVKESK. Trimming removed 0 bases at V and 4 bases at J, with 12 bases between. For the CDR3, the DNA is TGTGCCAGCAGCCAAGATTCACGATGGGGCTATGGCTACACCTTC. Its protein is CASSQDSRWGYGYTF.

This clone appeared once. This chain joins TRBV30 and TRBJ2-2; D is undetermined. The CDR3 has 15 residues. Trimming left V 0 bases short and J 6 bases short, with 14 bases between. Germline-derived CDR1 and CDR2 are GTSNPN and SVGIG (reference sequence). CDR3: CAWSVLSVGAGELFF. CDR3 sequence (DNA): TGTGCCTGGAGTGTACTGTCCGTCGGCGCCGGGGAGCTGTTTTTT.

The chain carries TRBV6-5 and TRBJ2-5, with D possibly being TRBD1 or TRBD2 (5 bases each). Trimming took 2 bases from V and 8 from J, leaving 9 bases between them. Per the germline V gene, CDR1 is MNHEY and CDR2 is SVGAGI. CDR3 length: 12 amino acids. This CDR3 reads CASSYGGSTQYF. The DNA for the CDR3 is TGTGCCAGCAGTTACGGGGGTTCTACCCAGTACTTC.

The rearrangement joins TRBV27 to TRBJ2-3; 8 positions agree with TRBD2. The germline gives CDR1 MNHEY, CDR2 SMNVEV (reference sequence). The CDR3 contains 16 residues. The ends lost 7 bases at V and 6 bases at J; junction bases unmatched: 15. Written as DNA, the CDR3 is TGTGCCAGCAACCCTCTAGCGGGCACTGAAGGTGATACGCAGTATTTT. This codes for CASNPLAGTEGDTQYF.

This clone was counted a single time. The chain carries TRBV6-1 and TRBJ1-1; D is uncertain. Trimming cost V 2 bases and J 11 bases, with 3 bases left between them. CDR1 and CDR2 (germline): MNHNS, SASEGT. The CDR3 totals 9 residues. CDR3 nucleotide sequence: TGTGCCAGCAGTGAACTGGCTTTCTTT. Translating it yields CASSELAFF.

This chain uses TRBV11-2 with TRBJ2-1, with D tentatively TRBD2 (6 bases). CDR1 is SGHAT and CDR2 is FQNNGV in the germline V gene. The CDR3 covers 16 residues. Trimming pared 5 bases from V and 3 bases from J, leaving 17 bases between. Written as DNA, the CDR3 is TGTGCCAGCAGCCCATACGGGGGAGCATACTACAATGAGCAGTTCTTC. It translates to CASSPYGGAYYNEQFF. The full variable domain, rest sourced from reference TRBV11-2 and TRBJ2-1, is EAGVAQSPRYKIIEKRQSVAFWCNPISGHATLYWYQQILGQGPKLLIQFQNNGVVDDSQLPKDRFSAERLKGVDSTLKIQPAKLEDSAVYLCASSPYGGAYYNEQFFGPGTRLTVL.

The chain has TRBV6-5 and TRBJ2-7; 8 positions agree with TRBD1. V trimming: 6 bases; J trimming: 7 bases; junction bases outside the gene matches: 8. CDR1 and CDR2 from the germline V gene are MNHEY and SVGAGI. The CDR3 runs 13 residues. The CDR3 region is CASRLPGGGEQYF. DNA of the CDR3: TGTGCCAGCAGGTTACCAGGGGGCGGAGAGCAGTACTTC.

The V and J genes are TRBV28 and TRBJ1-2, with D uncertain. CDR1 and CDR2 (germline): MDHEN, SYDVKM. This CDR3 region has 12 residues. Trimming took off 2 bases at V and 8 bases at J, with 9 bases between the two ends. CDR3 sequence reads: CASSLGPSGYTF. As DNA, the CDR3 is TGTGCCAGCAGTTTAGGGCCCTCGGGCTACACCTTC.

The chain is built from TRBV6-5 and TRBJ2-7; D is tentatively TRBD1 or TRBD2 (5 bases each). The CDR3 covers 11 residues. Germline assignment: CDR1 MNHEY and CDR2 SVGAGI. Trimming removed 11 bases at V and 5 bases at J, with 13 bases between. CDR3 residues: CASGPSHEQYF. In DNA form, the CDR3 reads TGTGCCTCGGGACCTTCCCACGAGCAGTACTTC.

V gene TRBV11-2 combines with J gene TRBJ2-1; 11 bases are a match to TRBD2. Germline trimming cut 1 base from V and 4 bases from J; bases unmatched to any gene: 0. The germline V gene encodes CDR1 SGHAT and CDR2 FQNNGV. The CDR3 has 15 residues. CDR3 in DNA: TGTGCCAGCAGCTTAGGACTAGCGGGATACAATGAGCAGTTCTTC. Translation: CASSLGLAGYNEQFF.

The chain recombines TRBV5-4 with TRBJ2-7; 9 nucleotides align to TRBD2. V lost 3 bases, J lost 1 base, and 2 bases stayed unmatched. Germline CDR1 SGHNT, CDR2 YYREEE (reference sequence). The CDR3 loop spans 14 amino acids. The CDR3 here is CASSSSGISYEQYF. The CDR3 bases are TGTGCCAGCAGCTCTAGCGGGATTTCCTACGAGCAGTACTTC.

The chain is built from TRBV23-1 and TRBJ2-1; 7 bases are a match to TRBD1. TRBV23-1 is recorded as an ORF, its role being uncertain. The junction had 22 bases not matched to a gene; V was cut back by 8 bases and J by 6 bases. This CDR3 contains 18 residues. The CDR3 is CASGPGQNDKNWVNEQFF. CDR3 bases: TGCGCCAGCGGACCGGGACAGAACGATAAGAATTGGGTCAATGAGCAGTTCTTC.

The genes are TRBV27 and TRBJ2-7; 8 bases are a match to TRBD2. The CDR3 has 17 amino acids. Germline values: CDR1 MNHEY, CDR2 SMNVEV (reference sequence). V was pared by 3 bases and J by 6 bases, with 16 bases of the junction left unmatched. DNA for the CDR3: TGTGCCAGCAGTTTCCTTAGTACGGGGACTAGGTCCCTCGAGCAGTACTTC. The encoded protein is CASSFLSTGTRSLEQYF.

The CDR3 DNA sequence: TGTGCCAGCAGCGCAACTAGCGAGCAGTTCTTC. Its protein is CASSATSEQFF. The chain recombines TRBV9 with TRBJ2-1; tentative D call: TRBD2 (6 bases). V was clipped by 3 bases and J by 10 bases, with 8 bases between them. From germline, CDR1 is SGDLS and CDR2 YYNGEE. There are 11 residues in the CDR3.

The chain combines TRBV5-4 with TRBJ2-1; TRBD2 agrees at 11 bases. The germline gives CDR1 SGHNT, CDR2 YYREEE (reference sequence). CDR3 length: 16 residues. With 4 bases clipped from V and 8 bases from J, the junction kept 11 bases outside the gene matches. CDR3 residues: CASSPRLAGTLDEQFF. The CDR3 bases are TGTGCCAGCAGCCCGAGACTAGCGGGGACCTTGGATGAGCAGTTCTTC.

The chain joins TRBV19 to TRBJ1-1; D ambiguous. V was shortened by 8 bases and J by 1 base, with 8 bases between the two germline ends. Germline V gene data show CDR1 as LNHDA and CDR2 as SQIVND (reference sequence). The CDR3 is made up of 12 amino acids. The DNA for the CDR3 is TGTGCCAGTTCTGACCGGAACACTGAAGCTTTCTTT. Translation: CASSDRNTEAFF.

This clone was counted a few times. The chain joins TRBV4-2 to TRBJ2-1; 9 bases line up with TRBD1. CDR1 and CDR2 from the germline V gene are LGHNA and YNFKEQ. The length of the CDR3 is 15 residues. The ends lost 5 bases at V and 5 bases at J; junction bases unmatched: 7. CDR3 nucleotide sequence: TGTGCCAGCAGCGAACGGGACAGGGCCCACAATGAGCAGTTCTTC. It codes for CASSERDRAHNEQFF.